The entry below gives a single TCR beta chain sequence along with its context. Sorting recovered naive CD8 T cells on a CD8+CD4-CCR7+CD45RA+ profile. These data belong to a study of molecular identifiers for immune sequencing clone quantification. For the study at large: With replicates, the RNA of about 19,000 or 110,000 naive CD8 cells was split five ways and four were sequenced.

Trimming took 4 bases from V and 1 from J, leaving 14 bases between them. The CDR3 consists of 15 residues. CDR1 and CDR2 from the germline V gene are MGHRA and YSYEKL. TCRdb independently ran MiXCR on the PCR reads; one entry per CDR3 protein. The sample yields some 70,000 distinct CDR3 sequences, approximately 18% seen once. The material sequenced was naive CD8+ T cells from blood, with Jurkat cell RNA spiked in. Subset here: FACS-sorted CD8+CD4-CCR7+CD45RA+ naive T cells. The V and J genes are TRBV4-1 and TRBJ2-7; the D gene is possibly TRBD1 (6 bases). The TCR comes from a human donor in good health. Some libraries in this study had Jurkat cell RNA spiked in. CDR3 loop: CASSLRGPASYEQYF. The DNA of the CDR3 is TGCGCCAGCAGCCTCAGGGGCCCAGCGTCCTACGAGCAGTACTTC.